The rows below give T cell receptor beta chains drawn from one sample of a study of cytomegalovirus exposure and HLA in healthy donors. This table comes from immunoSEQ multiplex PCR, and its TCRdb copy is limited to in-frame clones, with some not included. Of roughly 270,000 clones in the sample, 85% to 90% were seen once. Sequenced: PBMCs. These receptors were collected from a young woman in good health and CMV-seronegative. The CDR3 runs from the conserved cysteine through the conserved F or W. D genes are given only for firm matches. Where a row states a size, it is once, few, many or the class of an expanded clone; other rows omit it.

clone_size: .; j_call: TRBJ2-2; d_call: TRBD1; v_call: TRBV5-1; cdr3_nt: TGCGCCAGCAGCTGGGGACAGGGGGCGATCGGGGAGCTGTTTTTT; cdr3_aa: CASSWGQGAIGELFF
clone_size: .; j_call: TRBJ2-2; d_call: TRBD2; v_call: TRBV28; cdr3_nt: TGTGCCAGCAGCCCGACCAGGGTCGAAGGACTAGCGGGAGTTCTCGGGGAGCTGTTTTTT; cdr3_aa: CASSPTRVEGLAGVLGELFF
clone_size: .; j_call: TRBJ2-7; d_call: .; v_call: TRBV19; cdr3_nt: TGTGCCAGTAGCACTTTGACTAGTTCCTACGAGCAGTACTTC; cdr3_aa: CASSTLTSSYEQYF
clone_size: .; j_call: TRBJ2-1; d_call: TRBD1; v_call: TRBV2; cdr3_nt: TGTGCCAGCAGTGAAAGGTCAACGGGACAGGGGTATGAGCAGTTCTTC; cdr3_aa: CASSERSTGQGYEQFF
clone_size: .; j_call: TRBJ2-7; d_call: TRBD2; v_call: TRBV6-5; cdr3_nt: TGTGCCAGCAGTCCAACTAGCGGACCTTACGAGCAGTACTTC; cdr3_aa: CASSPTSGPYEQYF
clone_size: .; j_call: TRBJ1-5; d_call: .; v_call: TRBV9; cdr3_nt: TGTGCCAGCAGCGTAGGCCCGGGGAATCAGCCCCAGCATTTT; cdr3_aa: CASSVGPGNQPQHF
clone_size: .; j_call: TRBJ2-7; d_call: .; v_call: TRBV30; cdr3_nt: TGTGCCTGGAGTCAGTTATCCTACGAGCAGTACTTC; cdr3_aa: CAWSQLSYEQYF
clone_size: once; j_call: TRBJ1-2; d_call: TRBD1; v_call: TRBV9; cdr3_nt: TGTGCCAGCAGCGGACCTAGACAGGGAGGCTATGGCTACACCTTC; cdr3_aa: CASSGPRQGGYGYTF
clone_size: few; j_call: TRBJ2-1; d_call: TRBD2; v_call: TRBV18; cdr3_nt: TGTGCCAGCTCACCCCCCCTTTTAACTAGCGGGGACCGTAGCTCCTACAATGAGCAGTTCTTC; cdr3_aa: CASSPPLLTSGDRSSYNEQFF
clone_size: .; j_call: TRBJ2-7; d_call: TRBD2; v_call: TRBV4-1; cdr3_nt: TGCGCCAGCAGCCAATCTAGCGGGCCCTACGAGCAGTACTTC; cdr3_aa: CASSQSSGPYEQYF
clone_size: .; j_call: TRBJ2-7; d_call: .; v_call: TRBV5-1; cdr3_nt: TGCGCCAGCAGCTTGGCGCCCCAGCGGGAGCAGTACTTC; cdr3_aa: CASSLAPQREQYF
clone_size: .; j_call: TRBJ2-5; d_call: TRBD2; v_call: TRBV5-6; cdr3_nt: TGTGCCAGCAGCTTGTTGGGACTAGCGGGAGGGGAAAAAGAGACCCAGTACTTC; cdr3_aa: CASSLLGLAGGEKETQYF
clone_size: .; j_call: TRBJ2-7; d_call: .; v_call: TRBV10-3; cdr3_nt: TGTGCCGCAGCCCCACACTTGGGCGACGAGCAGTACTTC; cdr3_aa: CAAAPHLGDEQYF
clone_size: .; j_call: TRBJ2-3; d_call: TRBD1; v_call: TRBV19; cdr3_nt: TGTGCCAGTAGTACTGGACAGGGGGCCACAGATACGCAGTATTTT; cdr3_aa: CASSTGQGATDTQYF
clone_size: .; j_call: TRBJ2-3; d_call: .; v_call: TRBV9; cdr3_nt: TGTGCCAGCAGCGTTTTCCGGGATACGCAGTATTTT; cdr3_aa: CASSVFRDTQYF
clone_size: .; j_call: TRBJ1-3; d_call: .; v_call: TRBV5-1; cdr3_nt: TGCGCCAGCAGCTTGGGGGGCGAGGGAAACACCATATATTTT; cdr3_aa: CASSLGGEGNTIYF
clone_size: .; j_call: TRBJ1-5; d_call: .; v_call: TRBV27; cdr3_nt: TGTGCCAGCTCGACGAACAGGGATGGCAATCAGCCCCAGCATTTT; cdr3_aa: CASSTNRDGNQPQHF
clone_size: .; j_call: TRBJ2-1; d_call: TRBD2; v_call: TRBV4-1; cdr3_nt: TGCGCCAGCAGCCAGGTCCTAGCGGGAGGAACCAATGAGCAGTTCTTC; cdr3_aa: CASSQVLAGGTNEQFF
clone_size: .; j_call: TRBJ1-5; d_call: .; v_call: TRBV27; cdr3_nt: TGTGCCAGCAGTTTAGAAGGGCAGGGGTCCGGGCCCCAGCATTTT; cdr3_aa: CASSLEGQGSGPQHF
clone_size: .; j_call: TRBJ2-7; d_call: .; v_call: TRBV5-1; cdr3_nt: TGCGCCAGCAGCTTGGGCCGGGGGGCCCACGAGCAGTACTTC; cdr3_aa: CASSLGRGAHEQYF
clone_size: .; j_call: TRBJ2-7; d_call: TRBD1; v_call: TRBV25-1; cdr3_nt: TGTGCCAGCAGTGAGCCGGGACAGTACTACGAGCAGTACTTC; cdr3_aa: CASSEPGQYYEQYF
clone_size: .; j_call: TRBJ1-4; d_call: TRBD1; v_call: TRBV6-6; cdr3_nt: TGTGCCAGCAAAGCGGGACAGGGGGGGATTAATGAAAAACTGTTTTTT; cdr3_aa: CASKAGQGGINEKLFF
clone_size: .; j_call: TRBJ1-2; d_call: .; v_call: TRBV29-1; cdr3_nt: TGCAGCGTTGAAGGCGAGGGGGGGGCTTTGGGCTACACCTTC; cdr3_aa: CSVEGEGGALGYTF
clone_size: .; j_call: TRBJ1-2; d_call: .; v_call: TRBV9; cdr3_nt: TGTGCCAGCAGCGTAGCCGCAAGCGCCTTTGGCTACACCTTC; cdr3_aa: CASSVAASAFGYTF
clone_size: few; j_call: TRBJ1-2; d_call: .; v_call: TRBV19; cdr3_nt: TGTGCCAGTAGTATCGAGACACCGGTCCTCTATGGCTACACCTTC; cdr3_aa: CASSIETPVLYGYTF
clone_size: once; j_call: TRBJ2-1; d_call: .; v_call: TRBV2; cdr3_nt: TGTGCCAGCAGTGAAGTGCGGGGTGCCTACAATGAGCAGTTCTTC; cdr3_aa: CASSEVRGAYNEQFF
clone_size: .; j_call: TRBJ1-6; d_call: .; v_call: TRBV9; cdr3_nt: TGTGCCAGCAGCCCAGACGGAGCCAGGGTTTTTAATTCACCCCTCCACTTT; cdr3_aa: CASSPDGARVFNSPLHF
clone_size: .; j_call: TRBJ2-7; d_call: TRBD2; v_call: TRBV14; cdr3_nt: TGTGCCAGCAGCCAAGATATTAGGACTAGCGGGCCGCTCTCCTACGAGCAGTACTTC; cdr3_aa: CASSQDIRTSGPLSYEQYF